This T cell receptor (beta chain) is drawn from a study of T cell repertoires in cytomegalovirus infection (dated by TCRdb to between 2018 and 2021). Looking at the study overall: Recently identified HLA-C-restricted CMV epitopes, whose presentation resists viral immunomodulation, were targeted by peptide stimulations together with well-studied HLA-B-restricted epitopes. Because public TCR beta signatures pointed to carriage of CMV infection together with the matching HLA type, the HLA type of each donor mattered for the analysis.

Interpreted using the paper, the treatment or condition label stands for: in vitro stimulation with specific CMV peptide epitopes to enrich CMV-specific T cells. Study-wide conclusions, independent of this receptor: Cumulative frequency of public TCR beta family members discriminated carriers of CMV infection plus the relevant HLA type in this cohort and an independent roughly 350-donor cohort. The ex vivo response was dominated by HLA-C-restricted CMV-specific TCR beta clonotypes, which also provided the single most frequent clonotype in two of eight donors.

The CDR3 covers 16 residues, taking in both the cysteine and the phenylalanine. This entry keeps only the CDR3 DNA: 48 bases, framed from base 1. The germline V and J ends show losses of 5 bases and 3 bases respectively, and no gene match explains 11 bases of the junction. The CDR1 and CDR2 encoded by the germline V gene are SGHVS and FQNEAQ. Sequencing was carried out with an Illumina HiSeq 1500. Using fastp trimming at Q25 and MiXCR clonotype assembly, TCRdb reanalyzed the public sequencing data and kept in-frame beta chains. Each CDR3 protein appears once, grouped with its most common genes and DNA. Present in this sample are 150,000 or so distinct CDR3 sequences, less than 25% of which were seen just once. The ten largest clones add up to 25% of the sample. Concerning this clonotype itself: Its antigen is currently not known. No base qualities exist here, and no much larger clone lies one base off it.

The chain is encoded by TRBV7-8 joined to TRBJ2-3; 7 bases in the middle match TRBD2. The clonotype comes from a human donor in good health (CMV status not recorded). Some clones in this sample may be carry-over from other donors' samples. The source material was CD8+ T cells from cultured PBMCs, sampled from culture after CMV antigen stimulation. The DNA sequence is given as TGTGCCAGCAGCCCGCGGGGAGGGGCGGGTACAGATACGCAGTATTTT. It codes for CASSPRGGAGTDTQYF.